These 8 T cell receptor beta chains were all obtained from the same sample, sequenced in a study of T cells in Graves' hyperthyroidism and ophthalmopathy. Amplification yielded TCR beta CDR3 regions, with RNA transcripts as the source. Primed by the HTBI set, a first-round RT-PCR was run on the TCR CDR3. A single record per CDR3 protein comes from TCRdb applying MiXCR to the multiplex PCR reads. The sample lists about 99,000 distinct CDR3 sequences; around 50% were seen once. Sequenced input: blood. The receptors shown here come from a man aged 35-49 years with Graves' hyperthyroidism.

This clonotype was observed at least ten times. The V and J genes are TRBV9 and TRBJ2-7; D ambiguous. The length of the CDR3 is 17 residues. Germline V CDR1 and CDR2: SGDLS, YYNGEE. V gave up 1 base and J gave up 0 bases, with 17 bases separating them. CDR3 DNA: TGTGCCAGCAGCGTATTGTTCTGTGGATTCCCCTCCTACGAGCAGTACTTC. This gives the protein CASSVLFCGFPSYEQYF.

This clonotype was recorded many times. Since a much larger clone is just one base distant, this may be a read error. V usage is TRBV19 and J usage is TRBJ2-7, with TRBD1 identical over 7 bases. J was trimmed by 0 bases and V by 3 bases; bases with no gene match: 8. The CDR3 runs to 16 residues. Germline lookup yields CDR1 LNHDA and CDR2 SQIVND (reference sequence). The DNA of the CDR3 is TGTGCCAGTAGTATCAGCCGGACAGGTTGCTCCTACGAGCAGTACTTC. Translated, it gives CASSISRTGCSYEQYF.

The chain combines TRBV6-5 with TRBJ1-2; unclear D gene. V was shortened by 2 bases and J by 12 bases, with 16 bases between the two germline ends. Looked up from germline, CDR1 is MNHEY and CDR2 is SVGAGI. The CDR3 has 13 residues. The CDR3 bases are TGTGCCAGCAGTTACGGACCGAACTCTGGAAACACCTTC. This sequence encodes CASSYGPNSGNTF.

In this sample, this clonotype turned up many times. The CDR3 loop reads CASSQTAGGRNEQFF. The CDR3 bases are TGTGCCAGCAGCCAAACGGCGGGAGGAAGGAATGAGCAGTTCTTC. The chain combines TRBV7-8 with TRBJ2-1, with 8 nucleotides matching TRBD2. This CDR3 is built from 15 residues. V gave up 5 bases and J gave up 7 bases; unmatched junction bases: 10. Germline values: CDR1 SGHVS, CDR2 FQNEAQ. The full variable domain, its missing parts supplied by reference TRBV7-8 and TRBJ2-1, is GAGVSQSPRYKVAKRGQDVALRCDPISGHVSLFWYQQALGQGPEFLTYFQNEAQLDKSGLPSDRFFAERPEGSVSTLKIQRTQQEDSAVYLCASSQTAGGRNEQFFGPGTRLTVL.

J is TRBJ2-1 and V is TRBV18, with unresolved D. Germline V gene sequence: CDR1 KGHSH, CDR2 LQKENI. With 2 bases removed from V and 7 bases from J, the gap between germline ends came to 6 bases. The CDR3 runs to 12 residues. CDR3 amino acids: CASSPIGNEQFF. The CDR3 DNA reads as TGTGCCAGCTCACCAATTGGAAATGAGCAGTTCTTC.

This clonotype was counted at least ten times. The chain uses TRBV4-1 and TRBJ2-3; possibly TRBD1 for D (6 bases). CDR1 and CDR2 (germline): MGHRA, YSYEKL. CDR3 length: 15 residues. Trimming removed 0 bases from V and 3 bases from J, with 10 bases in between. The CDR3 DNA reads as TGCGCCAGCAGCCAAGATCGAGGACAGACAGATACGCAGTATTTT. Protein: CASSQDRGQTDTQYF.

This clonotype was seen just once. V gene TRBV7-2 combines with J gene TRBJ2-7; 8 nucleotides agree with TRBD1. Germline V CDR1 and CDR2: SGHTA, FQGNSA. The CDR3 extends over 16 amino acids. V was clipped by 5 bases and J by 2 bases; unmatched bases: 11. The CDR3 here is CASSPDRGRKTYEQYF. As DNA, the CDR3 is TGTGCCAGCAGCCCCGACAGGGGACGGAAGACCTACGAGCAGTACTTC. The full variable domain, rest sourced from reference TRBV7-2 and TRBJ2-7, is GAGVSQSPSNKVTEKGKDVELRCDPISGHTALYWYRQSLGQGLEFLIYFQGNSAPDKSGLPSDRFSAERTGGSVSTLTIQRTQQEDSAVYLCASSPDRGRKTYEQYFGPGTRLTVT.

The rearrangement uses TRBV7-8 and TRBJ1-3; D not certain. Deletions cut 11 bases from V and 0 bases from J, with 14 bases between. CDR3 length equals 14 residues. CDR1 and CDR2 from the germline V gene are SGHVS and FQNEAQ. The CDR3 DNA reads TGTGCCTGGAGTCCGGCCCCCTCTGGAAACACCATATATTTT. Translating gives CAWSPAPSGNTIYF.